This TCR beta chain is from a study of blood T cell dynamics during melanoma immunotherapy. TCRdb's copy holds only in-frame clones and misses some; the assay was immunoSEQ multiplex PCR. This repertoire shows about 8,600 clones, roughly 87% found once; its top ten account for approximately 6.3%. The time point is: week 3, after first cycle of checkpoint inhibitor. J lost 6 bases, V lost 0 bases, and 10 bases had no gene match. The CDR3 has 18 residues. The V gene's germline CDR1 is MDHEN and CDR2 SYDVKM. This sequence was found in a human donor with melanoma. The rearrangement links TRBV28 to TRBJ2-2; 10 positions match TRBD1. Sequenced material: blood, taken from a patient treated with checkpoint blockade. CDR3 in amino acids: CASSLWGTGELLSGELFF. Here the CDR3 DNA reads TGTGCCAGCAGTTTATGGGGGACAGGGGAACTTTTGTCCGGGGAGCTGTTTTTT.